A selection of T cell receptor beta chains follows, all from one sample in a study of blood T cell repertoires in COVID-19. The assay was immunoSEQ multiplex PCR, and TCRdb's table has in-frame clones only and misses some. The sample includes some 350,000 clones, about 83% of them seen just once. The specimen sequenced was peripheral blood. The receptors were sampled from a man younger than 40 with active or convalescent COVID-19. The CDR3 runs from the conserved cysteine through the conserved F or W. The D gene is left open where the match is weak. Some rows have no size entry. The others give once, few or many, or a class for an expanded clone.

TRBV5-1,TRBD1,TRBJ1-1,.,CASRTGGEGSTEAFF,TGCGCCAGCAGGACAGGGGGCGAAGGGAGCACTGAAGCTTTCTTT
TRBV5-1,TRBD1,TRBJ2-3,.,CASHTQGAITDTQYF,TGCGCCAGTCACACACAGGGGGCGATCACAGATACGCAGTATTTT
TRBV27,.,TRBJ1-1,.,CASSYRANTEAFF,TGTGCCAGCAGTTATAGAGCGAACACTGAAGCTTTCTTT
TRBV30,.,TRBJ1-2,.,CAWGQTGGYTF,TGTGCCTGGGGGCAGACCGGCGGCTACACTTTC
TRBV18,.,TRBJ2-1,.,CASSPISSGEQFF,TGTGCCAGCTCACCAATCTCCTCGGGGGAGCAGTTCTTC
TRBV6-1,.,TRBJ1-5,.,CASSEARVGNQPQHF,TGTGCCAGCAGTGAAGCCCGAGTTGGCAATCAGCCCCAGCATTTT
TRBV5-1,TRBD2,TRBJ2-3,.,CASSFGPSGDTQYF,TGCGCCAGCAGCTTTGGCCCTAGCGGCGATACGCAGTATTTT
TRBV6-7,.,TRBJ1-4,.,CASSYVEGEKLFF,TGTGCCAGCAGTTACGTAGAGGGCGAAAAACTGTTTTTT
TRBV5-8,TRBD1,TRBJ1-2,.,CASRRGTGNYGYTF,TGTGCCAGCAGACGGGGGACAGGGAACTATGGCTACACCTTC
TRBV18,TRBD2,TRBJ2-7,.,CASSPYREDSEQYF,TGTGCCAGCTCACCATACCGGGAGGACTCCGAGCAGTACTTC
TRBV5-1,.,TRBJ2-2,.,CASSLEYRATGELFF,TGCGCCAGCAGCTTGGAATACAGAGCTACCGGGGAGCTGTTTTTT
TRBV7-7,TRBD1,TRBJ1-5,.,CASSLLGFGDRGLHNSNQPQHF,TGTGCCAGCAGCTTATTGGGTTTTGGGGACAGGGGACTACATAACAGCAATCAGCCCCAGCATTTT
TRBV5-6,.,TRBJ2-3,.,CASSSLWQGGSDTQYF,TGTGCCAGCAGCTCCCTGTGGCAGGGCGGCTCAGATACGCAGTATTTT
TRBV5-1,.,TRBJ2-1,.,CASSLNPGPRGNEQFF,TGCGCCAGCAGCCTCAACCCCGGGCCCAGGGGCAATGAGCAGTTCTTC
TRBV7-2,.,TRBJ2-1,many,CASSFGGGEVRNEQFF,TGTGCCAGCAGCTTCGGAGGGGGGGAGGTCCGCAATGAGCAGTTCTTC
TRBV19,TRBD1,TRBJ2-3,.,CASRDRGADTQYF,TGTGCCAGTAGGGACAGGGGGGCGGATACGCAGTATTTT
TRBV28,TRBD2,TRBJ2-1,.,CASSQSGRDTDEQFF,TGTGCCAGCAGCCAAAGCGGGAGGGACACGGATGAGCAGTTCTTC
TRBV24-1,.,TRBJ1-6,once,CATSEGGQGDDSPLHF,TGTGCCACCAGTGAGGGGGGGCAGGGAGATGATTCACCCCTCCACTTT
TRBV2,.,TRBJ1-1,.,CASTQGLRTEAFF,TGTGCCAGCACCCAGGGGTTGAGGACTGAAGCTTTCTTT
TRBV19,.,TRBJ2-3,.,CASSMEPGNWDTQYF,TGTGCCAGTAGTATGGAGCCCGGCAATTGGGATACGCAGTATTTT
TRBV7-2,.,TRBJ2-7,.,CASRPAGRYYEQYF,TGTGCCAGCAGACCTGCCGGGAGATACTACGAGCAGTACTTC
TRBV4-1,.,TRBJ2-5,.,CASSQLGETQYF,TGCGCCAGCAGCCAGCTTGGCGAGACCCAGTACTTC
TRBV14,.,TRBJ1-6,.,CASSLSDSSNSPLHF,TGTGCCAGCAGCCTCTCAGACAGTTCTAATTCACCCCTCCACTTT
TRBV29-1,TRBD1,TRBJ1-1,.,CSVEGDRILNTEAFF,TGCAGCGTTGAAGGGGACAGGATATTGAACACTGAAGCTTTCTTT
TRBV5-1,.,TRBJ1-5,.,CASSLAEGQPQHF,TGCGCCAGCAGCTTGGCGGAGGGTCAGCCCCAGCATTTT
TRBV4-2,TRBD2,TRBJ2-3,.,CASSQDTSGGDSDTQYF,TGTGCCAGCAGCCAGGACACTAGCGGGGGGGATTCAGATACGCAGTATTTT
TRBV6-1,.,TRBJ2-3,.,CASSEGASTDTQYF,TGTGCCAGCAGTGAAGGGGCCAGCACAGATACGCAGTATTTT
TRBV3-1/TRBV3-2,TRBD1,TRBJ2-2,few,CASSPGTGGADGELFF,TGTGCCAGCAGCCCTGGGACAGGGGGCGCGGACGGGGAGCTGTTTTTT
TRBV5-5,.,TRBJ2-3,.,CASSPGSDTQYF,TGTGCCAGCAGCCCAGGGTCAGATACGCAGTATTTT
TRBV2,TRBD1,TRBJ1-6,.,CASITDRANSPLHF,TGTGCCAGCATTACCGACAGGGCCAATTCACCCCTCCACTTT
TRBV27,.,TRBJ1-3,.,CASSLRRAGNTIYF,TGTGCCAGCAGTTTGCGGAGGGCTGGAAACACCATATATTTT
TRBV6-6,.,TRBJ2-5,few,CASSPKETQYF,TGTGCCAGCAGTCCCAAAGAGACCCAGTACTTC
TRBV27,.,TRBJ1-3,.,CASSPGHAGNTIYF,TGTGCCAGCAGTCCTGGACATGCTGGAAACACCATATATTTT
TRBV29-1,.,TRBJ2-7,.,CSVEGPGLTYEQYF,TGCAGCGTTGAAGGGCCGGGACTTACCTACGAGCAGTACTTC
TRBV7-2,.,TRBJ1-5,.,CASSLEHGPQHF,TGTGCCAGCAGCTTAGAGCACGGTCCCCAGCATTTT
TRBV5-1,.,TRBJ2-5,.,CASSGRLDRETQYF,TGCGCCAGCAGCGGAAGACTAGATCGGGAGACCCAGTACTTC
TRBV24-1,TRBD2,TRBJ2-1,.,CATSPGLAGGKHYNEQFF,TGTGCCACCAGCCCCGGACTAGCGGGAGGTAAACACTACAATGAGCAGTTCTTC
TRBV11-3,.,TRBJ2-7,.,CASSLDGKGVNEQYF,TGTGCCAGCAGCTTAGACGGGAAAGGAGTTAACGAGCAGTACTTC
TRBV19,TRBD1,TRBJ1-5,.,CASSTQGDGTQHF,TGTGCCAGTAGTACGCAGGGGGATGGGACCCAGCATTTT
TRBV19,.,TRBJ2-1,.,CASSPGAYEQFF,TGTGCCAGTAGTCCTGGAGCGTATGAGCAGTTCTTC
TRBV5-6,TRBD2,TRBJ2-1,.,CASSSWAGGTPTYNEQFF,TGTGCCAGCAGCTCTTGGGCGGGGGGGACGCCCACCTACAATGAGCAGTTCTTC
TRBV27,TRBD2,TRBJ2-1,.,CASSPRGAPGLTNEQFF,TGTGCCAGCAGTCCCCGGGGCGCCCCGGGACTAACCAATGAGCAGTTCTTC
TRBV3-1/TRBV3-2,.,TRBJ1-6,.,CASSQEGGSPLHF,TGTGCCAGCAGCCAGGAAGGGGGTTCACCCCTCCACTTT
TRBV29-1,TRBD1,TRBJ2-1,.,CSVEGQGYREQFF,TGCAGCGTTGAGGGACAGGGTTACCGTGAGCAGTTCTTC